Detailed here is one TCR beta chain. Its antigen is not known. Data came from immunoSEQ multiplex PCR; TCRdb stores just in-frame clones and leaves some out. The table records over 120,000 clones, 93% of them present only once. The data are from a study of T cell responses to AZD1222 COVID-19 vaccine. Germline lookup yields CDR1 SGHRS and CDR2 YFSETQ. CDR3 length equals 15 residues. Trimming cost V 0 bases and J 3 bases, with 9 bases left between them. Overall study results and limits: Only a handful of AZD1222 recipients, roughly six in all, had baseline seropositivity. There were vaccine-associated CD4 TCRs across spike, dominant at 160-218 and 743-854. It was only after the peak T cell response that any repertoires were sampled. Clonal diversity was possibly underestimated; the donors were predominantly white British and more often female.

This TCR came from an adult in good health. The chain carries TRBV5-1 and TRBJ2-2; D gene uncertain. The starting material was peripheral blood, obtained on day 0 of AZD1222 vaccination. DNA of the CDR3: TGCGCCAGCAGCTTGGAGGGCGGTGACACCGGGGAGCTGTTTTTT. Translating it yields CASSLEGGDTGELFF.